This is a list of T cell receptor beta chains from one sample in a study of control samples from healthy donors and cancer patients. Produced via immunoSEQ multiplex PCR; TCRdb's table is partial and in-frame only. The data contain around 90,000 clones, about nine tenths of them singletons. Source material: blood. The receptors originated from a man aged 25 to 45 in good health. Each CDR3 is given with its conserved first and last residue. The order of the fields is clone size, J gene, V gene, D gene, CDR3 DNA, CDR3 protein. A D gene is named only where the DNA matches it firmly. The listing skips clone size in some rows; elsewhere it reads once, few, many or a size class.

size: .; J: TRBJ2-1; V: TRBV2; D: .; DNA: TGTGCCAGCAGTGGACAGCCCTACAATGAGCAGTTCTTC; CDR3: CASSGQPYNEQFF
size: .; J: TRBJ2-2; V: TRBV24-1; D: TRBD1; DNA: TGTGCCACTCAGGGGGCCGGGGAGCTGTTTTTT; CDR3: CATQGAGELFF
size: .; J: TRBJ1-3; V: TRBV5-1; D: .; DNA: TGCGCCAGCAGCTTGGATGGGTCAGGGGCTGGAAACACCATATATTTT; CDR3: CASSLDGSGAGNTIYF
size: .; J: TRBJ2-1; V: TRBV11-3; D: TRBD2; DNA: TGTGCCAGCAGCTTGGGGATGCAACCGGGGGGGGCGGGTGAGCAGTTCTTC; CDR3: CASSLGMQPGGAGEQFF
size: .; J: TRBJ1-5; V: TRBV6-5; D: .; DNA: TGTGCCAGCGGGGGCTACAATCAGCCCCAGCATTTT; CDR3: CASGGYNQPQHF
size: few; J: TRBJ1-3; V: TRBV3-1/TRBV3-2; D: TRBD1; DNA: TGTGCCAGCAGCCCCGGGACAGGGGGCAACACCATATATTTT; CDR3: CASSPGTGGNTIYF
size: .; J: TRBJ1-5; V: TRBV19; D: TRBD1; DNA: TGTGCCAGTAGTACTTACCAGGGGGGGAACCAGCCCCAGCATTTT; CDR3: CASSTYQGGNQPQHF
size: .; J: TRBJ2-1; V: TRBV5-6; D: TRBD2; DNA: TGTGCCAGCAGCTTAGTAGCGGGATTCAATGAGCAGTTCTTC; CDR3: CASSLVAGFNEQFF
size: .; J: TRBJ2-5; V: TRBV29-1; D: .; DNA: TGCAGCGTTGAAGATTTTGTCTTATTCGGGGGCGGAGAGACCCAGTACTTC; CDR3: CSVEDFVLFGGGETQYF
size: .; J: TRBJ1-2; V: TRBV24-1; D: .; DNA: TGTGCCACCAGTCACCTGCGGGGGGGAGGCTACACCTTC; CDR3: CATSHLRGGGYTF
size: .; J: TRBJ2-1; V: TRBV9; D: TRBD2; DNA: TGTGCCAGCAGCCCTCAGGGACTAGCGGGCTACAATGAGCAGTTCTTC; CDR3: CASSPQGLAGYNEQFF
size: .; J: TRBJ1-1; V: TRBV12-3/TRBV12-4; D: .; DNA: TGTGCCAGCAGTTTGGTGGGAGCTGAAGCTTTCTTT; CDR3: CASSLVGAEAFF
size: .; J: TRBJ2-2; V: TRBV9; D: .; DNA: TGTGCCAGCAGCGTAGAGAGCGTTCGGACCGGGGAGCTGTTTTTT; CDR3: CASSVESVRTGELFF
size: .; J: TRBJ1-2; V: TRBV4-2; D: TRBD1; DNA: TGTGCCAGCAGCCAACCCGGGACAGGGGGGACCTATGGCTACACCTTC; CDR3: CASSQPGTGGTYGYTF
size: .; J: TRBJ1-2; V: TRBV12-3/TRBV12-4; D: .; DNA: TGTGCCAGCAGCCCCCAGGGGCACTATGGCTACACCTTC; CDR3: CASSPQGHYGYTF
size: .; J: TRBJ1-1; V: TRBV6-5; D: TRBD1; DNA: TGTGCCAGCAGGGTCGACAGGGCCCTGAACACTGAAGCTTTCTTT; CDR3: CASRVDRALNTEAFF
size: .; J: TRBJ1-2; V: TRBV6-2/TRBV6-3; D: TRBD1; DNA: TGTGCCAGCAGCTCCCTTCCGGGACAGGGGGGTTATGGCTACACCTTC; CDR3: CASSSLPGQGGYGYTF
size: .; J: TRBJ1-5; V: TRBV6-2/TRBV6-3; D: TRBD1; DNA: TGTGCCAGCAGTTCTGGGACAGGCCCCGTCAGGGATTACAATCAGCCCCAGCATTTT; CDR3: CASSSGTGPVRDYNQPQHF
size: .; J: TRBJ1-1; V: TRBV5-1; D: .; DNA: TGCGCCAGCAGCTTTACAGGAGGTCCTGAAGCTTTCTTT; CDR3: CASSFTGGPEAFF
size: .; J: TRBJ1-2; V: TRBV5-1; D: TRBD1; DNA: TGCGCCAGCAGCCCGAACGCGGGACAGGGGAATGGCTACACCTTC; CDR3: CASSPNAGQGNGYTF
size: .; J: TRBJ1-1; V: TRBV2; D: .; DNA: TGTGCCAGCAAGAGGAGGGGCACTGAAGCTTTCTTT; CDR3: CASKRRGTEAFF
size: .; J: TRBJ2-5; V: TRBV28; D: TRBD1; DNA: TGTGCCAGCATGCTACGACAGGGGTACGAGACCCAGTACTTC; CDR3: CASMLRQGYETQYF
size: few; J: TRBJ2-3; V: TRBV18; D: TRBD2; DNA: TGTGCCAGCTCACAAACTGGACTAGCGGGGGGGCCCACAGATACGCAGTATTTT; CDR3: CASSQTGLAGGPTDTQYF
size: .; J: TRBJ2-5; V: TRBV4-1; D: .; DNA: TGCGCCAGCAGCCAAATGCAGGGGCACCAAGAGACCCAGTACTTC; CDR3: CASSQMQGHQETQYF
size: .; J: TRBJ2-2; V: TRBV5-1; D: TRBD1; DNA: TGCGCCAGCAGCGACAGGGATATGACGGACACCGGGGAGCTGTTTTTT; CDR3: CASSDRDMTDTGELFF
size: .; J: TRBJ2-5; V: TRBV5-4; D: TRBD2; DNA: TGTGCCAGCAGCTTGGGACTTAGCGGGGGAACAGAGACCCAGTACTTC; CDR3: CASSLGLSGGTETQYF
size: .; J: TRBJ1-4; V: TRBV15; D: TRBD1; DNA: TGTGCCACCACCAGGGAGGGGACAGCAGGCAATGAAAAACTGTTTTTT; CDR3: CATTREGTAGNEKLFF
size: .; J: TRBJ1-2; V: TRBV5-6; D: TRBD1; DNA: TGTGCCAGCAGCCCCTGGACAGGGGGCTCCCTTAACTATGGCTACACCTTC; CDR3: CASSPWTGGSLNYGYTF
size: few; J: TRBJ2-3; V: TRBV7-2; D: .; DNA: TGTGCCAGCAGCTCCAGTTACCTGAGCACAGATACGCAGTATTTT; CDR3: CASSSSYLSTDTQYF
size: few; J: TRBJ2-7; V: TRBV5-1; D: TRBD1; DNA: TGCGCCAGCAGCCTGGACAGGGGGGAAACCTACGAGCAGTACTTC; CDR3: CASSLDRGETYEQYF
size: .; J: TRBJ1-2; V: TRBV24-1; D: TRBD1; DNA: TGTGCCACCAGTGCCGCGGACAGGGGGCTAAGATATGGCTACACCTTC; CDR3: CATSAADRGLRYGYTF
size: .; J: TRBJ2-2; V: TRBV3-1/TRBV3-2; D: TRBD2; DNA: TGTGCCAGCATCAGCGGGGGGGAAGGCACCGGGGAGCTGTTTTTT; CDR3: CASISGGEGTGELFF
size: .; J: TRBJ1-5; V: TRBV10-3; D: .; DNA: TGTGCCATCAGCCAGGACAGAGCTGGGGGACAGCCCCAGCATTTT; CDR3: CAISQDRAGGQPQHF
size: .; J: TRBJ1-2; V: TRBV9; D: .; DNA: TGTGCCAGCACACCGTCGGGAGTCTATGGCTACACCTTC; CDR3: CASTPSGVYGYTF
size: once; J: TRBJ2-6; V: TRBV7-8; D: .; DNA: TGTGCCAGCAGCTTATTGACAATTAGCTCTGGGGCCAACGTCCTGACTTTC; CDR3: CASSLLTISSGANVLTF
size: .; J: TRBJ1-2; V: TRBV27; D: .; DNA: TGTGCCAGCAGCCTACAGAGTAACTATGGCTACACCTTC; CDR3: CASSLQSNYGYTF
size: .; J: TRBJ1-2; V: TRBV30; D: .; DNA: TGTGCCTGGAGTAAGCAGTATGGCTACACCTTC; CDR3: CAWSKQYGYTF